Here is one T cell receptor beta chain with its context. As yet, its antigen is unknown. TCRdb called the reads again in MiXCR, with one record for every CDR3 protein. The table includes fewer than 650,000 distinct CDR3 sequences, 35% to 50% detected once. The CDR3 runs 15 residues. V was trimmed by 4 bases and J by 1 base, leaving 13 bases between them. CDR1 SGHVS and CDR2 FNYEAQ come from the germline V gene. This sample was taken from a study of T cell repertoires in cytomegalovirus infection. Study findings and constraints: The cumulative frequency of public TCR beta families identified carriers of CMV plus the relevant HLA.

This receptor was obtained from a human donor in good health (CMV status not recorded). Some clones in this sample may be carry-over from other donors' samples. The specimen comprised cultured PBMCs, sampled from culture after CMV antigen stimulation. The chain links TRBV7-6 to TRBJ1-1; D not certain. The CDR3 DNA follows: TGTGCCAGCAGCTCTCCTCCCACTGCGAACACTGAAGCTTTCTTT. Protein product: CASSSPPTANTEAFF. The variable domain in full, completed from reference TRBV7-6 and TRBJ1-1, reads GAGVSQSPRYKVTKRGQDVALRCDPISGHVSLYWYRQALGQGPEFLTYFNYEAQQDKSGLPNDRFSAERPEGSISTLTIQRTEQRDSAMYRCASSSPPTANTEAFFGQGTRLTVV.